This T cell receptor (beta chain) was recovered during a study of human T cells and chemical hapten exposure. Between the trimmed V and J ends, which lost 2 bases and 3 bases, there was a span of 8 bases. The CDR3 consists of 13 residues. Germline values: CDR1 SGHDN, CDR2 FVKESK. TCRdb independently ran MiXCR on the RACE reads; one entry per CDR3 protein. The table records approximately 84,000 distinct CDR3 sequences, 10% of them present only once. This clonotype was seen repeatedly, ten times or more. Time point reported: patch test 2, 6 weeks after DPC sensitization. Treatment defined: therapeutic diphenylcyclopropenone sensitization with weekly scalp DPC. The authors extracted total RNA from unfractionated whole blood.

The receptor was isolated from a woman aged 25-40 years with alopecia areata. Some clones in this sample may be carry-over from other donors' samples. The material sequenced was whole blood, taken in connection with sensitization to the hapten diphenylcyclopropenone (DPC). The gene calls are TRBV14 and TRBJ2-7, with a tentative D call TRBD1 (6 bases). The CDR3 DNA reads TGTGCCAGCAGCCAACTACAGGGCTACGAGCAGTACTTC. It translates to CASSQLQGYEQYF.